The 14 T cell receptor beta chains given below trace back to one sample, sequenced in a study of Graves' ophthalmopathy and Graves' hyperthyroidism. As the template, RNA transcripts were used to amplify TCR beta CDR3 regions. First-round RT-PCR relied on HTBI primers, and a second-round multiplex PCR came next. TCRdb re-derived calls from the multiplex PCR reads in MiXCR, one entry per CDR3 protein. The repertoire includes 300,000 or so distinct CDR3 sequences, roughly 16% of them detected once, and around 12% sits in the top ten. Specimen: peripheral blood. The receptors here all came from an adult man with Graves' ophthalmopathy.

This rearrangement joins TRBV5-1 to TRBJ2-7; TRBD2 agrees at 11 bases. The CDR3 sequence is 17 residues long. The ends lost 0 bases at V and 0 bases at J; junction bases unmatched: 5. Per germline, CDR1 SGHRS and CDR2 YFSETQ. The CDR3 bases are TGCGCCAGCAGCTTGGTGCTAGCGGGAGGCTTCTCCTACGAGCAGTACTTC. This gives the protein CASSLVLAGGFSYEQYF.

This clonotype was observed at least ten times. This chain connects TRBV7-8 to TRBJ1-2; no clear D. Germline V CDR1 and CDR2: SGHVS, FQNEAQ. There are 14 residues in the CDR3. The V and J ends lost 5 bases and 0 bases respectively, with 10 bases between them. CDR3 in DNA: TGTGCCAGCAGCCAAGCCAGCACTAACTATGGCTACACCTTC. Translating it yields CASSQASTNYGYTF. The variable domain in full, with the rest retrieved from reference TRBV7-8 and TRBJ1-2, is GAGVSQSPRYKVAKRGQDVALRCDPISGHVSLFWYQQALGQGPEFLTYFQNEAQLDKSGLPSDRFFAERPEGSVSTLKIQRTQQEDSAVYLCASSQASTNYGYTFGSGTRLTVV.

Only a few counts were recorded for this clonotype. Being one base from a much bigger clone, this may be a read error. The chain links TRBV6-2 or TRBV6-3 to TRBJ2-5; unclear D gene. This CDR3 is 13 amino acids long. V lost 5 bases, J lost 3 bases, and 10 bases lay in between. Per the germline V gene, CDR1 is MNHEY and CDR2 is SVGEGT. DNA for the CDR3: TGTGCCAGCAGTGACACAGCAAAAGAGACCCAGTACTTC. It codes for CASSDTAKETQYF.

This clonotype was picked up many times. The genes are TRBV13 and TRBJ1-6, with 7 positions matching TRBD1. The V and J ends lost 5 bases and 5 bases, in that order; junction bases with no gene match: 6. The CDR3 sequence is 15 residues long. The germline CDR1 and CDR2 sequences are PRHDT and FYEKMQ (reference sequence). CDR3: CASSRGTANNSPLHF. In DNA form, the CDR3 reads TGTGCCAGCAGCAGAGGGACAGCCAATAATTCACCCCTCCACTTT.

As for this clonotype: At one end, the junction sequence differs from germline, possibly due to a read error. This chain links TRBV27 with TRBJ2-7, with 13 bases aligning to TRBD2. CDR1 and CDR2 (germline): MNHEY, SMNVEV (reference sequence). The CDR3 extends over 13 amino acids. The CDR3 DNA reads as TGCGCCAGCCGTAGACTAGCGGGAGGCGAGCAGTACTTC. Protein sequence: CASRRLAGGEQYF.

This clonotype was seen ten or more times. The V and J genes are TRBV5-1 and TRBJ2-5; 9 bases agree with TRBD1. Per germline, CDR1 SGHRS and CDR2 YFSETQ. This CDR3 comprises 16 residues. The J segment lost 7 bases and the V segment lost 5 bases, leaving 15 bases of the junction unmatched. The CDR3 DNA is TGCGCCAGCAGAACCTCCGGCGGGGACAGGGCCGGGACCCAGTACTTC. It specifies CASRTSGGDRAGTQYF. The full variable domain, in which reference TRBV5-1 and TRBJ2-5 provide the parts outside the CDR3, is KAGVTQTPRYLIKTRGQQVTLSCSPISGHRSVSWYQQTPGQGLQFLFEYFSETQRNKGNFPGRFSGRQFSNSRSEMNVSTLELGDSALYLCASRTSGGDRAGTQYFGPGTRLLVL.

This clonotype was seen a few times. A much bigger clone sits one base away, suggesting this may be a read error. The CDR3 DNA reads as TGTGCCAGCAGTGGACTAGCAATCTCCTACGAGCAGTACTTC. Protein product: CASSGLAISYEQYF. This chain links TRBV2 with TRBJ2-7; 7 nucleotides match TRBD2. This CDR3 comprises 14 residues. The junction had 3 bases not matched to a gene; V was cut back by 4 bases and J by 0 bases. Germline assignment: CDR1 SNHLY and CDR2 FYNNEI.

This clonotype was counted at least ten times. The chain has TRBV29-1 and TRBJ1-2; D possibly corresponds to TRBD1 (6 bases). The V and J ends lost 2 bases and 3 bases respectively, with 13 bases between them. There are 14 residues in the CDR3. Germline CDR1 is SQVTM and CDR2 is ANQGSEA. The DNA for the CDR3 is TGCAGCGTTGAATGGAACAGGGTGGACTATGGCTACACCTTC. This sequence encodes CSVEWNRVDYGYTF.

This clonotype was observed many times. The chain combines TRBV5-1 with TRBJ2-7; TRBD2 matches at 12 bases. Germline V gene lookup returns CDR1 SGHRS and CDR2 YFSETQ. The CDR3 length is 16 residues. The V segment lost 0 bases and the J segment 12 bases; nucleotides outside the gene matches: 13. The CDR3 nucleotides are TGCGCCAGCAGCTTGGAGCCCTCGACTAGCGGGAGCCTGACGTACTTC. Translating it yields CASSLEPSTSGSLTYF.

This clonotype was seen repeatedly, ten times or more. The chain links TRBV6-1 to TRBJ1-2, with D perhaps TRBD1 (6 bases). The V end lost 1 base, the J end lost 10 bases, and 7 bases lay between the germline ends. This CDR3 region has 11 residues. In germline, CDR1 is MNHNS, CDR2 SASEGT. The DNA for the CDR3 is TGTGCCAGCAGTGAAGAGGGGGTCTACACCTTC. It yields the protein CASSEEGVYTF.

This clonotype was counted many times. V gene TRBV2 combines with J gene TRBJ2-5; TRBD1 might be the D (6 bases). Germline V CDR1 and CDR2: SNHLY, FYNNEI. The V end lost 4 bases, the J end lost 4 bases, and 22 bases lay between the germline ends. The CDR3 loop spans 17 amino acids. The CDR3 loop is CASSGDLSRGFGETQYF. The CDR3 coding sequence is TGTGCCAGCAGTGGGGATTTGTCCAGGGGCTTTGGAGAGACCCAGTACTTC.

This clonotype has at least ten counts. J is TRBJ2-6 and V is TRBV11-1, with TRBD1 as a possible D gene (6 bases). The CDR3 loop spans 20 amino acids. Germline CDR1 and CDR2: SGHAT and FQDESV (reference sequence). Trimming stripped 0 bases from V and 11 bases from J, with 29 bases between. The CDR3 DNA follows: TGTGCCAGCAGCTTAGCCAGAGGGACAAGGACTGGGGCAGTCCGGGACGTCCTGACTTTC. It yields the protein CASSLARGTRTGAVRDVLTF.

This clonotype was picked up many times. V and J are TRBV7-8 and TRBJ2-7; D remains ambiguous. The CDR3 runs 13 residues. V was shortened by 2 bases and J by 5 bases, with 10 bases between the two germline ends. The germline gives CDR1 SGHVS, CDR2 FQNEAQ. The CDR3 DNA reads TGTGCCAGCAGCTTAATGCACCCTAACGAGCAGTACTTC. This encodes CASSLMHPNEQYF.

The gene calls are TRBV28 and TRBJ1-5; TRBD1 aligns across 12 bases. Per germline, CDR1 MDHEN and CDR2 SYDVKM. V trimming: 5 bases; J trimming: 6 bases; junction bases outside the gene matches: 14. The CDR3 is 18 residues long. In DNA form, the CDR3 reads TGTGCCAGCAGTCCCTTCGGGACAGGGGGCGGAGGGGGTCAGCCCCAGCATTTT. This sequence encodes CASSPFGTGGGGGQPQHF.